Below are 18 T cell receptor beta chains sequenced from a single sample in a study of synovial regulatory T cells in juvenile arthritis. The protocol was immunoSEQ multiplex PCR, while the TCRdb copy is restricted to in-frame clones and leaves out a portion. Its clone listing holds more than 9,500 clones. The sample consisted of Treg cells from blood. Subset in this sample: remaining (HLA-DR-negative) circulating blood Treg cells. The receptor source for this set is a donor under 30 with juvenile idiopathic arthritis.

This chain uses TRBV10-2 with TRBJ2-3; the D gene TCRdb calls, TRBD2, cannot be checked with no DNA. This CDR3 spans 14 amino acids. This entry has no DNA. Germline values: CDR1 WSHSY, CDR2 SAAADI. The CDR3 spells CATALGDFTDTQYF.

CDR3 loop: CASSAPGLNSPLHF. The V call is TRBV27, the J call TRBJ1-6. Germline lookup yields CDR1 MNHEY and CDR2 SMNVEV (reference sequence). This CDR3 comprises 14 residues. No DNA is given.

The V and J genes are TRBV6-1 and TRBJ2-1; no DNA is available, so the TRBD2 call from TCRdb remains unchecked. CDR1 is MNHNS and CDR2 is SASEGT in the germline V gene. The CDR3 sequence is 16 residues long. The protein alone is recorded here. The CDR3 is CASSEGLAGTYSEQFF.

The chain recombines TRBV4-3 with TRBJ2-7; the D gene TCRdb calls, TRBD1, cannot be checked with no DNA. The CDR3 runs 14 residues. There is no recorded DNA. Germline V CDR1 and CDR2: LGHNA, YSLEER. This chain's CDR3 is CASSQRDSSYEQYF.

This chain uses TRBV13 with TRBJ1-1. Looked up from germline, CDR1 is PRHDT and CDR2 is FYEKMQ (reference sequence). CDR3 length: 14 residues. Only the protein is available. CDR3 region: CASGRPRVRTEAFF.

The chain has TRBV6-1 and TRBJ2-7; no DNA is available, so the TRBD1 call from TCRdb remains unchecked. CDR1 is MNHNS, CDR2 SASEGT, per germline. There are 12 residues in the CDR3. No coding sequence is recorded. CDR3 loop: CASHDGRAVQYF.

The chain links TRBV5-1 to TRBJ2-2; TCRdb calls TRBD2, which cannot be checked without DNA. Germline-derived CDR1 and CDR2 are SGHRS and YFSETQ. This CDR3 is built from 18 residues. There is no recorded DNA. CDR3 region: CASSRGASGSIGAGELFF.

The rearrangement uses TRBV2 and TRBJ2-1; TCRdb names TRBD1, which stays unverified in the absence of DNA. The CDR3 length is 14 residues. No DNA is listed. Germline loops: CDR1 SNHLY, CDR2 FYNNEI. CDR3 sequence reads: CASSAGFRGNEQFF.

CDR3 sequence: CASRKAGQGVINQPQHF. J is TRBJ1-5 and V is TRBV2; as DNA is missing, the TRBD1 call by TCRdb cannot be tested. CDR1 is SNHLY and CDR2 is FYNNEI in the germline V gene. CDR3 length: 17 residues. No coding sequence is recorded.

According to its frequency, this clone is medium-sized. The J gene is TRBJ1-3, the V gene TRBV6-6; no DNA is available, so the TRBD1 call from TCRdb remains unchecked. This CDR3 region has 14 residues. No DNA sequence is on record. Germline V gene data show CDR1 as MNHNY and CDR2 as SVGAGI (reference sequence). CDR3 protein: CASSRTGEGNTIYF.

The chain has TRBV29-1 and TRBJ1-2; TCRdb names TRBD1, which stays unverified in the absence of DNA. Germline V gene lookup returns CDR1 SQVTM and CDR2 ANQGSEA. The CDR3 loop spans 12 amino acids. The DNA sequence is not available. CDR3 protein: CSVDRGSYGYTF. Complete variable domain (other parts from reference TRBV29-1 and TRBJ1-2): SAVISQKPSRDICQRGTSLTIQCQVDSQVTMMFWYRQQPGQSLTLIATANQGSEATYESGFVIDKFPISRPNLTFSTLTVSNMSPEDSSIYLCSVDRGSYGYTFGSGTRLTVV.

The gene calls are TRBV5-6 and TRBJ1-1. The CDR3 has 12 residues. No DNA accompanies this entry. Germline-derived CDR1 and CDR2 are SGHDT and YYEEEE. The CDR3 region is CASSRDVPEAFF.

The chain's CDR3 is CASSEREFISPLHF. The chain has TRBV6-5 and TRBJ1-6. Germline V gives CDR1 MNHEY, CDR2 SVGAGI. This CDR3 spans 14 amino acids. Nucleotide data are not available.

The J gene is TRBJ1-2, the V gene TRBV7-9. Germline CDR1 and CDR2: SEHNR and FQNEAQ (reference sequence). The CDR3 is 15 residues long. The DNA sequence is not available. CDR3 loop: CASSLDPEGSYGYTF.

By frequency, this clone registers medium-sized. CDR3 protein: CASSDRGYHLSGNTIYF. V gene TRBV19 combines with J gene TRBJ1-3; as DNA is missing, the TRBD1 call by TCRdb cannot be tested. Germline CDR1 and CDR2: LNHDA and SQIVND (reference sequence). The CDR3 runs to 17 residues. The protein alone is recorded here.

This rearrangement joins TRBV14 to TRBJ2-7; TCRdb gives TRBD1 as the D gene, but with no DNA this cannot be confirmed. The CDR3 runs 13 residues. No DNA is recorded. From germline, CDR1 is SGHDN and CDR2 FVKESK. The CDR3 sequence: CASSHEQNYEQYF.

The chain links TRBV6-5 to TRBJ1-5; the D call from TCRdb, TRBD1, cannot be confirmed without DNA. CDR1 MNHEY and CDR2 SVGAGI come from the germline V gene. This CDR3 region has 12 residues. This entry has no DNA. The CDR3 spells CASKDRAQPQHF.

Its frequency marks this clone as medium-sized. The rearrangement links TRBV7-3 to TRBJ2-7. CDR1 SGHTA and CDR2 FQGTGA come from the germline V gene. The CDR3 has 14 residues. Only the protein is on record. The CDR3 sequence: CASSAGTTSYEQYF. The full variable domain, with the rest looked up from reference TRBV7-3 and TRBJ2-7, is GAGVSQTPSNKVTEKGKYVELRCDPISGHTALYWYRQSLGQGPEFLIYFQGTGAADDSGLPNDRFFAVRPEGSVSTLKIQRTERGDSAVYLCASSAGTTSYEQYFGPGTRLTVT.